These 24 T cell receptor beta chains share one sample of origin, sequenced in a study of blood T cell repertoires in COVID-19. Profiling relied on immunoSEQ multiplex PCR, and the TCRdb table lists in-frame clones only, not all of them. The sample includes around 240,000 clones, 70% to 90% seen only once; the top ten take around 1%. Input material: peripheral blood. These receptor sequences come from a man aged 40-55 years with acute or convalescent COVID-19.

The J gene is TRBJ2-5, the V gene TRBV2; 15 bases are a match to TRBD2. Per germline, CDR1 SNHLY and CDR2 FYNNEI. The CDR3 covers 16 residues. The J segment lost 4 bases and the V segment lost 6 bases, leaving 6 bases of the junction unmatched. The CDR3 protein is CASRGTSGGSRETQYF. CDR3 bases: TGTGCCAGCAGGGGGACTAGCGGGGGGTCTCGAGAGACCCAGTACTTC.

This chain links TRBV6-2 or TRBV6-3 with TRBJ1-2; D is unresolved. The CDR3 runs to 12 residues. The ends were cut back, 0 bases at V and 8 bases at J, with 7 bases in the middle. Germline CDR1 and CDR2: MNHEY and SVGEGT. The CDR3: CASSYSSGGYTF. For the CDR3, the DNA is TGTGCCAGCAGTTACTCGTCGGGGGGCTACACCTTC.

The rearrangement joins TRBV18 to TRBJ1-1, with D possibly TRBD1 on 6 matching bases. With 7 bases removed from V and 0 bases from J, the gap between germline ends came to 15 bases. The CDR3 sequence is 15 residues long. Germline CDR1 and CDR2: KGHSH and LQKENI. The CDR3 coding sequence is TGTGCCAGCTGCCTAGGACAGATATTGAACACTGAAGCTTTCTTT. It encodes CASCLGQILNTEAFF. Full variable domain (outside the CDR3, taken from reference TRBV18 and TRBJ1-1): NAGVMQNPRHLVRRRGQEARLRCSPMKGHSHVYWYRQLPEEGLKFMVYLQKENIIDESGMPKERFSAEFPKEGPSILRIQQVVRGDSAAYFCASCLGQILNTEAFFGQGTRLTVV.

This chain connects TRBV6-1 to TRBJ1-3, with D possibly being TRBD1 (6 bases). This CDR3 has 14 residues. The V gene's germline CDR1 is MNHNS and CDR2 SASEGT. V was shortened by 8 bases and J by 0 bases, with 11 bases between the two germline ends. The CDR3 loop reads CASADSSSGNTIYF. For the CDR3, the DNA is TGTGCCAGCGCGGACAGTTCCTCTGGAAACACCATATATTTT.

In its sample, this clone was seen a few times. V and J are TRBV24-1 and TRBJ1-5; 7 bases align to TRBD1. Per the germline V gene, CDR1 is KGHDR and CDR2 is SFDVKD. Unmatched junction bases numbered 0, after V lost 2 bases and J lost 9 bases. The CDR3 is 12 amino acids. The CDR3 sequence: CATSDSGGPQHF. The CDR3 DNA sequence: TGTGCCACCAGTGATTCAGGGGGGCCCCAGCATTTT.

This clone occurred once. This chain links TRBV4-3 with TRBJ2-5; the match to TRBD2 covers 7 bases. The CDR3 totals 15 residues. In germline, CDR1 is LGHNA, CDR2 YSLEER. V lost 0 bases, J lost 4 bases, and 5 bases stayed unmatched. The DNA for the CDR3 is TGCGCCAGCAGCCAAGATAGTGGCGGGGGAGAGACCCAGTACTTC. Translated: CASSQDSGGGETQYF.

This clone turned up a few times. The rearrangement uses TRBV19 and TRBJ1-4, with 9 bases matching TRBD1. The trim removed 5 bases at V and 6 bases at J, leaving 13 bases unmatched. Per germline, CDR1 LNHDA and CDR2 SQIVND (reference sequence). CDR3 length: 17 amino acids. The CDR3 DNA is TGTGCCAGTAGTGGGACAGGGAACGTCGGCCGCTATGAAAAACTGTTTTTT. This sequence encodes CASSGTGNVGRYEKLFF.

This clone appeared once. This rearrangement joins TRBV10-3 to TRBJ2-2, with TRBD2 as a possible D gene (6 bases). The CDR3 runs 17 residues. Germline CDR1 reads ENHRY; CDR2 reads SYGVKD. V was clipped by 2 bases and J by 1 base, with 14 bases between them. The CDR3 coding sequence is TGTGCCATCAGTGAGCCGGGCGCGGGACGGAACACCGGGGAGCTGTTTTTT. Translating gives CAISEPGAGRNTGELFF.

This clone was seen a handful of times. The rearrangement joins TRBV7-9 to TRBJ1-2, with D maybe TRBD1 (6 bases). Trimming took 5 bases from V and 6 from J, leaving 13 bases between them. The CDR3 has 13 residues. The germline gives CDR1 SEHNR, CDR2 FQNEAQ (reference sequence). CDR3 protein: CASSPMGANGYTF. In DNA form, the CDR3 reads TGTGCCAGCAGCCCCATGGGGGCAAATGGCTACACCTTC.

The CDR3 here is CASRGGAQNTEAFF. The DNA for the CDR3 is TGTGCCAGTAGAGGGGGCGCACAGAACACTGAAGCTTTCTTT. The chain joins TRBV19 to TRBJ1-1; TRBD1 agrees at 7 bases. The CDR3 runs to 14 residues. CDR1 LNHDA and CDR2 SQIVND come from the germline V gene (reference sequence). The trim removed 6 bases at V and 1 base at J, leaving 5 bases unmatched.

The rearrangement joins TRBV27 to TRBJ2-7; tentatively, D is TRBD1 (6 bases). The CDR3 has 14 residues. The V end was cut by 2 bases, the J end by 0 bases, with 8 bases between. Per the germline V gene, CDR1 is MNHEY and CDR2 is SMNVEV (reference sequence). CDR3 in amino acids: CASSLGGSSYEQYF. CDR3 in DNA: TGTGCCAGCAGTTTAGGGGGCAGCTCCTACGAGCAGTACTTC.

The rearrangement joins TRBV3-1 (or the pseudogene TRBV3-2) to TRBJ2-7; D unclear. The CDR3 totals 12 residues. Between the trimmed V and J ends, which lost 0 bases and 7 bases, there was a span of 7 bases. Germline values: CDR1 LGHDT, CDR2 YNNKEL (reference sequence). The CDR3 loop reads CASSQDAREQYF. The CDR3 nucleotides are TGTGCCAGCAGCCAAGATGCCAGGGAGCAGTACTTC.

This chain links TRBV28 with TRBJ1-1; TRBD1 agrees at 7 bases. The CDR3 is 16 amino acids. After removal of 3 bases from V and 3 bases from J, the junction contained 10 bases not matched to a gene. Germline CDR1 and CDR2: MDHEN and SYDVKM. The CDR3 here is CASSLKWGTDYTEAFF. CDR3 DNA sequence: TGTGCCAGCAGTTTGAAGTGGGGGACAGATTACACTGAAGCTTTCTTT.

The chain employs TRBV7-2 and TRBJ1-2, with 9 bases lining up with TRBD1. The CDR3 runs 13 residues. The V gene's germline CDR1 is SGHTA and CDR2 FQGNSA. After removal of 4 bases from V and 11 bases from J, the junction contained 8 bases not matched to a gene. CDR3 sequence (DNA): TGTGCCAGCAGCTCGGGACAGGGTCGTAGTTACACCTTC. It translates to CASSSGQGRSYTF.

The chain joins TRBV7-2 to TRBJ1-1, with D unclear. Germline CDR1 and CDR2: SGHTA and FQGNSA. Between the trimmed V and J ends, which lost 4 bases and 3 bases, there was a span of 9 bases. The length of the CDR3 is 13 residues. The CDR3 sequence is CASSSRVDTEAFF. CDR3 DNA sequence: TGTGCCAGCAGCTCTCGAGTTGACACTGAAGCTTTCTTT.

The V and J genes are TRBV19 and TRBJ1-6; D gene ambiguous. The CDR3 length is 14 residues. Germline V gene data show CDR1 as LNHDA and CDR2 as SQIVND (reference sequence). Trimming left V 5 bases short and J 7 bases short, with 12 bases between. The CDR3 is CASSSREGNSPLHF. The CDR3 DNA reads as TGTGCCAGTAGTTCCCGGGAGGGAAATTCACCCCTCCACTTT. Drawing the rest from reference TRBV19 and TRBJ1-6, the complete variable domain is DGGITQSPKYLFRKEGQNVTLSCEQNLNHDAMYWYRQDPGQGLRLIYYSQIVNDFQKGDIAEGYSVSREKKESFPLTVTSAQKNPTAFYLCASSSREGNSPLHFGNGTRLTVT.

The chain employs TRBV14 and TRBJ1-1; tentative D call: TRBD1 (6 bases). The CDR3 loop spans 14 amino acids. The ends were cut back, 4 bases at V and 1 base at J, with 10 bases in the middle. In germline, CDR1 is SGHDN, CDR2 FVKESK. CDR3 residues: CASSPWTENTEAFF. As DNA, the CDR3 is TGTGCCAGCAGCCCTTGGACAGAGAACACTGAAGCTTTCTTT.

The chain combines TRBV7-2 with TRBJ2-5; TRBD2 matches 10 bases. Germline-derived CDR1 and CDR2 are SGHTA and FQGNSA. The junction had 1 base not matched to a gene; V was cut back by 3 bases and J by 0 bases. The CDR3 loop spans 15 amino acids. The CDR3 sequence is CASSFSGGDQETQYF. The DNA for the CDR3 is TGTGCCAGCAGCTTCAGCGGGGGGGACCAAGAGACCCAGTACTTC.

The chain links TRBV10-3 to TRBJ2-7; weak D call: TRBD2 (6 bases). Germline V gene lookup returns CDR1 ENHRY and CDR2 SYGVKD. There are 16 residues in the CDR3. Trimming left V 4 bases short and J 3 bases short, with 19 bases between. The CDR3 sequence is CAISAVVSGVSYEQYF. Here the CDR3 DNA reads TGTGCCATCAGTGCGGTAGTGTCGGGGGTTAGCTACGAGCAGTACTTC.

This chain connects TRBV18 to TRBJ1-6, with a weak D call TRBD1 (6 bases). V gave up 2 bases and J gave up 6 bases, with 11 bases separating them. This CDR3 contains 15 residues. CDR1 is KGHSH, CDR2 LQKENI, per germline. CDR3 sequence reads: CASSPTGPFNSPLHF. The CDR3 DNA follows: TGTGCCAGCTCACCAACAGGGCCCTTTAATTCACCCCTCCACTTT.

V and J are TRBV7-2 and TRBJ1-6, with D maybe TRBD1 (6 bases). The V end lost 1 base, the J end lost 9 bases, and 10 bases lay between the germline ends. The CDR3 length is 14 residues. Germline V lookup: CDR1 SGHTA, CDR2 FQGNSA. The CDR3 spells CASSLGDISSPLHF. The CDR3, as DNA: TGTGCCAGCAGCTTAGGGGACATTAGTTCACCCCTCCACTTT.

In its sample, this clone was seen once. V usage is TRBV28 and J usage is TRBJ1-1; D gene unclear. Germline CDR1 and CDR2: MDHEN and SYDVKM. Trimming removed 8 bases from V and 2 bases from J, with 15 bases in between. This CDR3 is 14 amino acids long. CDR3 sequence reads: CASRLSGANTEAFF. In DNA form, the CDR3 reads TGTGCCAGCCGACTATCGGGAGCAAACACTGAAGCTTTCTTT. The variable domain in full, with the rest retrieved from reference TRBV28 and TRBJ1-1, is DVKVTQSSRYLVKRTGEKVFLECVQDMDHENMFWYRQDPGLGLRLIYFSYDVKMKEKGDIPEGYSVSREKKERFSLILESASTNQTSMYLCASRLSGANTEAFFGQGTRLTVV.

This clone was seen a few times. The V call is TRBV3-1 (or the pseudogene TRBV3-2), the J call TRBJ2-7, with TRBD2 matching over 12 bases. The trim removed 6 bases at V and 0 bases at J, leaving 3 bases unmatched. Germline V lookup: CDR1 LGHDT, CDR2 YNNKEL (reference sequence). The CDR3 is 15 amino acids. In DNA, the CDR3 is TGTGCCAGCAGAGGACTAGCGGGGACCTCCTACGAGCAGTACTTC. Translation: CASRGLAGTSYEQYF.

The chain employs TRBV18 and TRBJ2-6; possible D gene TRBD1, 6 bases. The V gene lost 0 bases and the J gene lost 0 bases, with 15 bases spanning the gap. Looked up from germline, CDR1 is KGHSH and CDR2 is LQKENI. This CDR3 comprises 19 residues. The CDR3, as DNA: TGTGCCAGCTCACCACCGTGGTTTAGGGGGAGCTCTGGGGCCAACGTCCTGACTTTC. Its protein product is CASSPPWFRGSSGANVLTF.